These 27 T cell receptor beta chains share one sample of origin, sequenced in a study of CD4 T cells in relation to SARS-CoV-2 and coronaviruses. Data came from immunoSEQ multiplex PCR; TCRdb stores just in-frame clones and leaves some out. This table holds tens of thousands of clones, about three quarters found once. Their antigens remain unidentified. The sequencing input was memory CD4+ T cells from PBMCs, cultured in vitro. These receptors were taken from an adult with COVID-19.

The CDR3 nucleotides read TGTGCCAGCCGCGAGCGTCGGCGGGGATACGAGCAGTACTTC. This encodes CASRERRRGYEQYF. The chain has TRBV11-1 and TRBJ2-7, with D possibly TRBD2 on 6 matching bases. CDR1 and CDR2 (germline): SGHAT, FQDESV (reference sequence). Trimming pared 8 bases from V and 4 bases from J, leaving 18 bases between. CDR3 length: 14 amino acids.

This clone was seen only a few times. This rearrangement joins TRBV3-1 (or the pseudogene TRBV3-2) to TRBJ2-3, with 7 bases aligning to TRBD2. Germline V CDR1 and CDR2: LGHDT, YNNKEL (reference sequence). V gave up 2 bases and J gave up 4 bases; unmatched junction bases: 3. This CDR3 comprises 14 residues. The CDR3 loop is CASSQLAEADTQYF. The CDR3 nucleotides are TGTGCCAGCAGCCAACTAGCGGAGGCAGATACGCAGTATTTT.

The chain joins TRBV2 to TRBJ2-7; tentatively, D is TRBD1 (7 bases). The germline V gene encodes CDR1 SNHLY and CDR2 FYNNEI. Trimming shortened V by 8 bases and J by 7 bases, and 18 bases separated the two germline ends. The CDR3 has 13 residues. This CDR3 reads CASHTGQTREQYF. As DNA, the CDR3 is TGTGCCAGCCATACGGGACAGACTAGGGAGCAGTACTTC.

This clone was recorded only once. The V gene is TRBV2, the J gene TRBJ2-7, with a possible D match to TRBD2 (5 bases). The CDR3 runs to 14 residues. The V end was cut by 2 bases, the J end by 3 bases, with 11 bases between. In germline, CDR1 is SNHLY, CDR2 FYNNEI. The CDR3 here is CASSELLSGYEQYF. CDR3 nucleotides: TGTGCCAGCAGTGAACTGTTGAGCGGCTACGAGCAGTACTTC.

The chain links TRBV28 to TRBJ2-7; D uncertain. Germline values: CDR1 MDHEN, CDR2 SYDVKM. This CDR3 is 13 amino acids long. The V end lost 3 bases, the J end lost 2 bases, and 8 bases lay between the germline ends. The CDR3 nucleotides are TGTGCCAGCAGTTTGCTAAGCGCCTACGAGCAGTACTTC. Translating it yields CASSLLSAYEQYF.

The chain is built from TRBV10-1 and TRBJ2-3, with D tentatively TRBD1 (5 bases). Trimming shortened V by 4 bases and J by 2 bases, and 7 bases separated the two germline ends. The CDR3 totals 13 residues. CDR1 and CDR2 from the germline V gene are WNHNN and SYGVQD (reference sequence). The CDR3 protein is CASSGQYTDTQYF. CDR3 bases: TGCGCCAGCAGTGGACAGTACACAGATACGCAGTATTTT.

The chain uses TRBV5-8 and TRBJ2-5; 7 bases map to TRBD2. Germline V lookup: CDR1 SGHTS, CDR2 YDEGEE. This CDR3 region has 18 residues. J was trimmed by 2 bases and V by 2 bases; bases with no gene match: 15. The CDR3 nucleotides are TGTGCCAGCAGCTTAAGGTCCGGACTAGTTTCCCATCAAGAGACCCAGTACTTC. As protein: CASSLRSGLVSHQETQYF.

The V and J genes are TRBV4-3 and TRBJ2-3; TRBD2 matches 11 bases. In germline, CDR1 is LGHNA, CDR2 YSLEER. Unmatched junction bases numbered 8, after V lost 4 bases and J lost 11 bases. This CDR3 contains 14 residues. As DNA, the CDR3 is TGCGCCAGCAGCCCCTCCGGGCTAGCGGGAGGGCAGTATTTT. Translation: CASSPSGLAGGQYF.

This chain connects TRBV11-2 to TRBJ1-2; D may be TRBD1 (5 bases). From germline, CDR1 is SGHAT and CDR2 FQNNGV. Deletions cut 2 bases from V and 0 bases from J, with 13 bases between. The CDR3 runs 16 residues. The CDR3 sequence: CASSLYGAISNYGYTF. The CDR3, as DNA: TGTGCCAGCAGCTTATATGGGGCAATATCTAACTATGGCTACACCTTC.

The V and J genes are TRBV6-5 and TRBJ2-7; TRBD2 matches at 13 bases. Germline V gives CDR1 MNHEY, CDR2 SVGAGI. V was pared by 5 bases and J by 6 bases, with 4 bases of the junction left unmatched. This CDR3 region has 14 residues. The CDR3 DNA reads TGTGCCAGCAGTACTAGCGGGAGGGGCTCCGAGCAGTACTTC. Amino acid sequence: CASSTSGRGSEQYF.

The CDR3 nucleotides are TGTGCCAGCAGAGGGACTGGCAATCAGCCCCAGCATTTT. It yields the protein CASRGTGNQPQHF. V is TRBV6-5 and J is TRBJ1-5, with D possibly being TRBD1 (5 bases). Germline V lookup: CDR1 MNHEY, CDR2 SVGAGI. The CDR3 loop spans 13 amino acids. The V end was cut by 6 bases, the J end by 2 bases, with 8 bases between.

The V and J genes are TRBV5-4 and TRBJ2-7, with TRBD1 as a possible D gene (5 bases). Germline assignment: CDR1 SGHNT and CDR2 YYREEE (reference sequence). The CDR3 spans 15 residues. Trimming stripped 2 bases from V and 2 bases from J, with 14 bases between. CDR3: CASSFPQAGTYEQYF. Written as DNA, the CDR3 is TGTGCCAGCAGCTTTCCCCAGGCAGGGACCTACGAGCAGTACTTC.

The genes are TRBV6-1 and TRBJ2-1, with TRBD1 matching 9 bases. This CDR3 is built from 16 residues. CDR1 and CDR2 from the germline V gene are MNHNS and SASEGT. Trimming took 1 base from V and 7 from J; bases not matched to a gene: 8. The CDR3 nucleotides read TGTGCCAGCAGTGAAGGGGACAGGGTTGGGGGTAATGAGCAGTTCTTC. It translates to CASSEGDRVGGNEQFF.

This clone was picked up a small number of times. The chain combines TRBV2 with TRBJ2-4; tentatively, D is TRBD1 (6 bases). The germline CDR1 and CDR2 sequences are SNHLY and FYNNEI. CDR3 size: 16 residues. V lost 7 bases, J lost 0 bases, and 16 bases lay in between. The CDR3 sequence: CASNFRQELAKNIQYF. CDR3 DNA sequence: TGTGCCAGCAATTTCCGACAGGAGCTAGCCAAAAACATTCAGTACTTC.

CDR3 protein: CASTSGGQPQHF. DNA for the CDR3: TGTGCCAGCACCTCAGGAGGCCAGCCCCAGCATTTT. This rearrangement joins TRBV6-5 to TRBJ1-5, with unresolved D. In germline, CDR1 is MNHEY, CDR2 SVGAGI. This CDR3 has 12 residues. V was pared by 7 bases and J by 7 bases, with 11 bases between.

This clone was seen a handful of times. The genes are TRBV30 and TRBJ1-1; D is ambiguous. This CDR3 contains 13 residues. The germline V gene has CDR1 GTSNPN and CDR2 SVGIG (reference sequence). V lost 0 bases and J lost 5, with 10 bases in between. The CDR3 nucleotides are TGTGCCTGGAGTGTACGGACGGCAACTGAAGCTTTCTTT. Translation gives CAWSVRTATEAFF.

J is TRBJ2-5 and V is TRBV5-4; possibly TRBD2 for D (6 bases). Trimming pared 2 bases from V and 2 bases from J, leaving 13 bases between. In germline, CDR1 is SGHNT, CDR2 YYREEE (reference sequence). CDR3 length: 15 amino acids. This CDR3 is CASSFSPSVQETQYF. DNA for the CDR3: TGTGCCAGCAGCTTCTCTCCTAGCGTACAAGAGACCCAGTACTTC.

This clone has only one observation. The chain has TRBV6-1 and TRBJ1-5, with 10 nucleotides matching TRBD1. V dropped 2 bases and J dropped 4; count of bases not matched to a gene: 14. Germline V lookup: CDR1 MNHNS, CDR2 SASEGT. CDR3 length equals 19 residues. The CDR3 sequence: CASSELPPGGQGSNQPQHF. CDR3 DNA: TGTGCCAGCAGTGAACTCCCTCCGGGGGGACAGGGGTCGAATCAGCCCCAGCATTTT.

The chain couples TRBV7-8 to TRBJ2-7; the match to TRBD2 covers 8 bases. The V gene end was trimmed by 6 bases and the J gene end by 7 bases; junction bases not matched to a gene: 20. The germline V gene encodes CDR1 SGHVS and CDR2 FQNEAQ. The CDR3 loop spans 17 amino acids. The chain's CDR3 is CASRPPLRLAPRHEQYF. The CDR3 region has the DNA TGTGCCAGCAGACCCCCTCTCCGACTAGCGCCCCGGCATGAGCAGTACTTC.

The chain employs TRBV2 and TRBJ2-5; tentatively, D is TRBD1 (5 bases). The CDR3 is 11 amino acids. Germline V gene data show CDR1 as SNHLY and CDR2 as FYNNEI. The germline V and J ends were trimmed by 6 bases and 7 bases, with 9 bases remaining between them. The CDR3 spells CASRTEATQYF. The CDR3 region has the DNA TGTGCCAGCAGGACAGAGGCGACCCAGTACTTC.

The chain recombines TRBV9 with TRBJ1-2, with TRBD1 identical over 9 bases. CDR1 is SGDLS, CDR2 YYNGEE, per germline. Trimming removed 2 bases from V and 4 bases from J; junction bases left unmatched: 12. This CDR3 comprises 17 residues. CDR3 bases: TGTGCCAGCAGCGTTGGACAGGGGCGAGGGGATAGCTATGGCTACACCTTC. Amino acid sequence: CASSVGQGRGDSYGYTF.

The chain uses TRBV27 and TRBJ2-2; 10 nucleotides agree with TRBD1. In germline, CDR1 is MNHEY, CDR2 SMNVEV (reference sequence). Trimming cost V 9 bases and J 4 bases; bases outside gene matches: 5. The CDR3 contains 14 residues. The CDR3 reads CASGDRGSTGELFF. For the CDR3, the DNA is TGTGCCAGTGGGGACAGGGGCTCCACCGGGGAGCTGTTTTTT.

The chain couples TRBV5-1 to TRBJ1-3, with D hard to call. The CDR3 has 16 residues. Germline V lookup: CDR1 SGHRS, CDR2 YFSETQ. The ends were cut back, 0 bases at V and 0 bases at J, with 10 bases in the middle. The DNA of the CDR3 is TGCGCCAGCAGCTTGGGGATCAGCCTCTCTGGAAACACCATATATTTT. Translation gives CASSLGISLSGNTIYF.

The chain carries TRBV18 and TRBJ2-7; tentatively, D is TRBD2 (5 bases). CDR3 length: 20 residues. Trimming took 0 bases from V and 4 from J, leaving 28 bases between them. CDR1 is KGHSH, CDR2 LQKENI, per germline. In DNA, the CDR3 is TGTGCCAGCTCACCACCGATATCCAGTAACGGTTTGAGGGCGTATTACGAGCAGTACTTC. It translates to CASSPPISSNGLRAYYEQYF.

The genes are TRBV6-6 and TRBJ2-7, with a weak D call TRBD1 (6 bases). The CDR3 runs to 12 residues. V was trimmed by 5 bases and J by 3 bases, leaving 8 bases between them. Germline V lookup: CDR1 MNHNY, CDR2 SVGAGI (reference sequence). The CDR3 here is CASSQQGYEQYF. DNA of the CDR3: TGTGCCAGCAGTCAACAGGGCTACGAGCAGTACTTC.

This chain joins TRBV10-3 and TRBJ2-2; either TRBD1 or TRBD2 may supply D (5 bases each). This CDR3 is 19 amino acids long. Trimming took off 6 bases at V and 2 bases at J, with 25 bases between the two ends. The germline CDR1 and CDR2 sequences are ENHRY and SYGVKD. The CDR3 loop reads CAIRKRGVTRDINTGELFF. The CDR3, as DNA: TGTGCCATCAGGAAGAGAGGGGTCACGAGGGATATAAACACCGGGGAGCTGTTTTTT.

This chain uses TRBV28 with TRBJ2-5, with a weak D call TRBD1 (8 bases). The CDR3 consists of 14 residues. CDR1 is MDHEN and CDR2 is SYDVKM in the germline V gene. V dropped 7 bases and J dropped 4 bases, with 16 bases sitting between them. CDR3 amino acids: CASTRTGRVETQYF. In nucleotides, the CDR3 is TGTGCCAGCACCCGGACAGGGAGGGTAGAGACCCAGTACTTC.